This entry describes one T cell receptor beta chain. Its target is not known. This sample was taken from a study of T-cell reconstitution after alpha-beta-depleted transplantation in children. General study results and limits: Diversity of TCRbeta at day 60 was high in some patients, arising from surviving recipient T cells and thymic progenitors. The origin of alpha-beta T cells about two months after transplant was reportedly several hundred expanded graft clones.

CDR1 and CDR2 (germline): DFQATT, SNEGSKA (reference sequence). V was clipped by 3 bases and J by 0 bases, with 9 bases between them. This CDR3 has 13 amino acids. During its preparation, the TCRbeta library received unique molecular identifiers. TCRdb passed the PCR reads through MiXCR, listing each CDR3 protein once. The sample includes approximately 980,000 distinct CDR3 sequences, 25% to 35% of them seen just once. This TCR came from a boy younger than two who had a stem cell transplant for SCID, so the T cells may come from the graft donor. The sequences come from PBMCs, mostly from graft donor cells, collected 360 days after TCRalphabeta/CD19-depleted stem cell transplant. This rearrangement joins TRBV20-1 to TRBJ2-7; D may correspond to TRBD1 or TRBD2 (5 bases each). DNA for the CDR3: TGCAGTGCTAGGGGACGGTTCTCCTACGAGCAGTACTTC. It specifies CSARGRFSYEQYF.